This T cell receptor (beta chain) originates from a study of post-analysis software for immune sequencing data. The wider study: Recorded disease courses covered relapsing-remitting, secondary progressive and progressive-relapsing multiple sclerosis. Some patients had no subtype annotation.

Overall study findings and caveats: When patients were compared with controls, about five TRBV segments were more frequent, TRBV5-6, TRBV5-1 and TRBV20-1 among them. Those with multiple sclerosis, the patient group, showed significantly lower normalized Chao1 diversity than controls.

Comments on this clonotype: No antigen is known for it.

This CDR3 is built from 16 residues. The J segment lost 2 bases and the V segment lost 0 bases, leaving 6 bases of the junction unmatched. Germline V gene lookup returns CDR1 LGHNA and CDR2 YNFKEQ. Included in the TCR beta cDNA libraries were unique molecular identifiers. Out of roughly 0.85 to 11 million T cells, about 520,000 cDNA molecules were generated. In TCRdb, the PCR reads were re-called with MiXCR into one record per CDR3 protein. The sample consists of approximately 730,000 distinct CDR3 sequences, under 60% of them appearing once. The receptor's source is a girl aged 10 to 17 with multiple sclerosis. Source material: blood. The chain has TRBV4-2 and TRBJ1-2; 7 bases match TRBD1. As DNA, the CDR3 is TGTGCCAGCAGCCAAGAAAGGGACAGCCGAAACTATGGCTACACCTTC. Translated: CASSQERDSRNYGYTF.